Listed here are 6 T cell receptor beta chains from one sample, sequenced in a study of PD-1 blockade in mismatch repair-deficient tumors. Sequenced by immunoSEQ multiplex PCR; TCRdb stores in-frame clones only, minus some. Of under 75,000 clones in the sample, approximately 89% were seen once. This specimen was peripheral blood, taken 52 weeks after starting pembrolizumab. The receptors here all came from an adult with mismatch repair-deficient cancer.

The chain combines TRBV10-3 with TRBJ2-5; a weak D match, TRBD2 (6 bases). CDR1 is ENHRY, CDR2 SYGVKD, per germline. This CDR3 comprises 15 residues. V was clipped by 3 bases and J by 2 bases, with 13 bases between them. The CDR3 DNA reads as TGTGCCATCAGTGAAGGGAGGATTCTACAAGAGACCCAGTACTTC. It is translated as CAISEGRILQETQYF.

On this clone: The junction does not match germline at one end; this may be a read error. The genes are TRBV10-3 and TRBJ2-7; D tentatively fits TRBD1 or TRBD2 (6 bases each). There are 14 residues in the CDR3. Germline lookup yields CDR1 ENHRY and CDR2 SYGVKD. The CDR3 nucleotides are TGTGCCAGCAGTGAAGTAGGGGGGAGGTACGAGCAGTACTTC. It yields the protein CASSEVGGRYEQYF.

V is TRBV29-1 and J is TRBJ2-2; tentative D call: TRBD2 (5 bases). The V and J ends lost 3 bases and 7 bases respectively, with 15 bases between them. Germline values: CDR1 SQVTM, CDR2 ANQGSEA. The CDR3 totals 14 residues. CDR3 sequence (DNA): TGCAGCGTTGATTCCGGGAAGCGGTTCGGGGAGCTGTTTTTT. Its translation: CSVDSGKRFGELFF.

The chain carries TRBV2 and TRBJ1-1; D gene unclear. The germline CDR1 and CDR2 sequences are SNHLY and FYNNEI. V was clipped by 8 bases and J by 6 bases, with 16 bases between them. The CDR3 spans 13 residues. The CDR3 reads CASVNSGSAEAFF. CDR3 DNA: TGTGCCAGCGTCAACAGTGGGTCGGCTGAAGCTTTCTTT.

V is TRBV28 and J is TRBJ2-6, with TRBD2 matching 8 bases. Unmatched junction bases numbered 12, after V lost 2 bases and J lost 0 bases. Germline CDR1 MDHEN, CDR2 SYDVKM. The CDR3 is 20 residues long. The CDR3, as DNA: TGTGCCAGCAGTTTAATTGGAGTCGGCGGGAGGTCCTCTGGGGCCAACGTCCTGACTTTC. As protein: CASSLIGVGGRSSGANVLTF.

This clone has just one count. CDR3 sequence: CASSLLRSGSIAYEQYF. DNA for the CDR3: TGTGCCAGCAGTTTATTGAGGAGCGGGAGTATCGCCTACGAGCAGTACTTC. This chain links TRBV28 with TRBJ2-7, with 8 bases identical to TRBD2. The CDR3 has 17 amino acids. Trimming at V came to 1 base and at J to 2 bases, leaving 10 bases not matched to a gene. Germline CDR1 MDHEN, CDR2 SYDVKM.